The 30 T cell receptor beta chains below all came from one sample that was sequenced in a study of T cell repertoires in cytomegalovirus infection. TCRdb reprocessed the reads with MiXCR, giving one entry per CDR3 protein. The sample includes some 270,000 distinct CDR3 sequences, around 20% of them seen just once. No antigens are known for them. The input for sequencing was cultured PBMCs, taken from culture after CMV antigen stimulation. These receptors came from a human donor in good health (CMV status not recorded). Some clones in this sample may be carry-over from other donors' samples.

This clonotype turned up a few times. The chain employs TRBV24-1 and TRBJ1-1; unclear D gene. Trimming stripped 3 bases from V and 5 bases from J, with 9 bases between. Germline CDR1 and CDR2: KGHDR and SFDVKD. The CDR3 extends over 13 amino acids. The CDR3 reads CATSDGSLTEAFF. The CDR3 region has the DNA TGTGCCACCAGTGATGGTAGTTTGACTGAAGCTTTCTTT.

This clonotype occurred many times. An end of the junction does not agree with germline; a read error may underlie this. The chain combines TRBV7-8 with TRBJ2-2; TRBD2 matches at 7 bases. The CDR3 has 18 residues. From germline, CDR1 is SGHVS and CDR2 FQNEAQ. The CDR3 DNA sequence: TGTGCCACCAGCTTCTCACCACAGCGGGGCCCAAAAGCCGGGGAGCTGTTTTTT. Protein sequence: CATSFSPQRGPKAGELFF.

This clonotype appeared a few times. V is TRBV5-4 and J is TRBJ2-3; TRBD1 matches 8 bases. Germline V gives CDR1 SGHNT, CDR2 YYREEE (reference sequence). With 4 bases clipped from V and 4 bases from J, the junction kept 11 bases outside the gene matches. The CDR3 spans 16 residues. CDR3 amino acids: CASSPGQARRADTQYF. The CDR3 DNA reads TGTGCCAGCAGCCCGGGACAGGCCCGCAGGGCAGATACGCAGTATTTT.

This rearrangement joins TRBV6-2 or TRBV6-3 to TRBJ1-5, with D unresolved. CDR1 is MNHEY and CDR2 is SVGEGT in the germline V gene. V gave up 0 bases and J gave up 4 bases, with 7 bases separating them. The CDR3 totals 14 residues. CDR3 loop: CASSYSAQNQPQHF. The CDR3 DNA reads TGTGCCAGCAGTTACTCGGCGCAGAATCAGCCCCAGCATTTT.

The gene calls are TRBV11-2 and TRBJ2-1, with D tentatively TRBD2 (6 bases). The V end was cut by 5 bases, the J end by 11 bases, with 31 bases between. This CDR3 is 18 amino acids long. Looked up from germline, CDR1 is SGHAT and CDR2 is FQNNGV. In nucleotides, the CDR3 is TGTGCCAGCAGCCCACCTTCACTAGGCGGGATTTATCCGGCCCAGCAGTTCTTC. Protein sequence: CASSPPSLGGIYPAQQFF.

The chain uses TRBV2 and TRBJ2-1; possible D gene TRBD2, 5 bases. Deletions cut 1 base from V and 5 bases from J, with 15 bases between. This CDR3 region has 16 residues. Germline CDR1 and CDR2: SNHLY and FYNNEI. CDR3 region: CASSEGEPRLDNEQFF. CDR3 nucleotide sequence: TGTGCCAGCAGTGAAGGGGAGCCCCGTTTAGACAATGAGCAGTTCTTC.

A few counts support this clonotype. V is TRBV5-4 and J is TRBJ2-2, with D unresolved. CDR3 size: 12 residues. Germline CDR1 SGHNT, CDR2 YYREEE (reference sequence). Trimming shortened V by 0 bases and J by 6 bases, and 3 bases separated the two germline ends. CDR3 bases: TGTGCCAGCAGCTTGGAAGCCGGGGAGCTGTTTTTT. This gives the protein CASSLEAGELFF.

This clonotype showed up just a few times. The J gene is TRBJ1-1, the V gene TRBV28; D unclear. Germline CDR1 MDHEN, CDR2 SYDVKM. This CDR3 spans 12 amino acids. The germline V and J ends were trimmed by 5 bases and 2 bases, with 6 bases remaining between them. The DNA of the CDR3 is TGTGCCAGCAGTGTCATAAACACTGAAGCTTTCTTT. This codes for CASSVINTEAFF.

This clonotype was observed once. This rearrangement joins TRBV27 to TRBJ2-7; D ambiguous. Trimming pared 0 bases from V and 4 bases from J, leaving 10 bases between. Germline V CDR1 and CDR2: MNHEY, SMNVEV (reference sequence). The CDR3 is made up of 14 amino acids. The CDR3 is CASSLSPGGYEQYF. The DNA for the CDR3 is TGTGCCAGCAGTTTATCTCCGGGTGGATACGAGCAGTACTTC.

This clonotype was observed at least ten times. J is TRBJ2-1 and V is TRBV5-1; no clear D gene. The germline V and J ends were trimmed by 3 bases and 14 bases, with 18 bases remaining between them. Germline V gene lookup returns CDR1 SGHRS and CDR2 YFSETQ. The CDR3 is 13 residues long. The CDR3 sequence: CASSSEGADRKFF. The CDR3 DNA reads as TGCGCCAGCAGCTCCGAAGGCGCTGATCGTAAGTTCTTC. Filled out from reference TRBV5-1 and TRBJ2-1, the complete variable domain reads KAGVTQTPRYLIKTRGQQVTLSCSPISGHRSVSWYQQTPGQGLQFLFEYFSETQRNKGNFPGRFSGRQFSNSRSEMNVSTLELGDSALYLCASSSEGADRKFFGPGTRLTVL.

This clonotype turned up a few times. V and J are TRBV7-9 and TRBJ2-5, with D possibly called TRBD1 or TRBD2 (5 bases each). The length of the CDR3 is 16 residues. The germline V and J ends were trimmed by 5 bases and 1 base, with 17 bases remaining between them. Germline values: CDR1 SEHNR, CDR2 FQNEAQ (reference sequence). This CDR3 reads CASSPYSGHLQETQYF. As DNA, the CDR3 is TGTGCCAGCAGCCCATACTCGGGGCACCTCCAAGAGACCCAGTACTTC.

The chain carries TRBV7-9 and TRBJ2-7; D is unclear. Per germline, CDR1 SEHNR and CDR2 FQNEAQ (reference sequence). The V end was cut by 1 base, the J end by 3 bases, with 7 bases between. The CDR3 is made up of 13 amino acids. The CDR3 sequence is CASSLVLDYEQYF. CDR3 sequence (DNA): TGTGCCAGCAGCTTAGTCTTGGACTACGAGCAGTACTTC.

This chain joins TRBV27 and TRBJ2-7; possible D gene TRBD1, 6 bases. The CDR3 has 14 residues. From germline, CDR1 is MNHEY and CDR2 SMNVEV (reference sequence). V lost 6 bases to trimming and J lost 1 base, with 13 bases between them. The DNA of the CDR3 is TGTGCCAGCAGCCTAACAGGGTATTCCTACGAGCAGTACGTC. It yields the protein CASSLTGYSYEQYV.

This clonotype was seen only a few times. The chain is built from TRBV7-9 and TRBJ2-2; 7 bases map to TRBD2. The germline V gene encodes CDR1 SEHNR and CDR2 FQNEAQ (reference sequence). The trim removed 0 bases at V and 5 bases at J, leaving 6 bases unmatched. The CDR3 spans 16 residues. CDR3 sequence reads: CASSLALVLATGELFF. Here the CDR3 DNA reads TGTGCCAGCAGCTTAGCGCTTGTACTAGCGACCGGGGAGCTGTTTTTT.

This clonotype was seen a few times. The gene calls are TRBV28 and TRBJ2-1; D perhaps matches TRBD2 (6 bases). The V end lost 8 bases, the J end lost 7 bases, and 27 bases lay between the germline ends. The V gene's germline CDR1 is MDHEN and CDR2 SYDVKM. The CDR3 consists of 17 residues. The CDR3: CASGDDLTRRGSNEQFF. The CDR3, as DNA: TGTGCCAGCGGGGACGACCTGACCAGGCGGGGAAGTAATGAGCAGTTCTTC.

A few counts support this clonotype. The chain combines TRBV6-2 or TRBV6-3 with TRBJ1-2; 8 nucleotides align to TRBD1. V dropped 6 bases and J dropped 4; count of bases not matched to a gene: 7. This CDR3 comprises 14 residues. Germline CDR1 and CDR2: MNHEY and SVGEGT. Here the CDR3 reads CASRNRQGPYGYTF. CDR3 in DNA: TGTGCCAGCAGGAATCGACAGGGGCCCTATGGCTACACCTTC.

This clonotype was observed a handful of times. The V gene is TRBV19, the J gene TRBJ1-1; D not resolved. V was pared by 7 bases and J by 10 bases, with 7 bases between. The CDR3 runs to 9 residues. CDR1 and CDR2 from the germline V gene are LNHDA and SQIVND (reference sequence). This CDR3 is CASTPGAFF. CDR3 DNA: TGTGCCAGTACGCCCGGAGCTTTCTTT. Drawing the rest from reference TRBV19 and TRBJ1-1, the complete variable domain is DGGITQSPKYLFRKEGQNVTLSCEQNLNHDAMYWYRQDPGQGLRLIYYSQIVNDFQKGDIAEGYSVSREKKESFPLTVTSAQKNPTAFYLCASTPGAFFGQGTRLTVV.

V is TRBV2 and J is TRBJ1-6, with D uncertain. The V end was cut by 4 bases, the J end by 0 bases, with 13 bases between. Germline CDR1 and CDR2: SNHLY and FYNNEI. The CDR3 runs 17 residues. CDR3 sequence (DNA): TGTGCCAGCAGTGGTCAAACCTCGAGCTCCTATAATTCACCCCTCCACTTT. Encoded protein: CASSGQTSSSYNSPLHF.

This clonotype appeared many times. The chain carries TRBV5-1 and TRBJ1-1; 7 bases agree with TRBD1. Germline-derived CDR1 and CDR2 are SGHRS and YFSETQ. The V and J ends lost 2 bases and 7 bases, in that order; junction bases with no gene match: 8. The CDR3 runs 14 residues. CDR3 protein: CASSLEQGLSEAFF. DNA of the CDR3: TGCGCCAGCAGCTTAGAACAGGGGTTGAGTGAAGCTTTCTTT.

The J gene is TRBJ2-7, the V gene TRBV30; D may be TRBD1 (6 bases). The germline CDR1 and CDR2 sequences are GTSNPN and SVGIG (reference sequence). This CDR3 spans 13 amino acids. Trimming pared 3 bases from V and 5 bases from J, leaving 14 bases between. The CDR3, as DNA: TGTGCCTGGAGGCCCACAGGGTTCCACGAGCAGTACGTC. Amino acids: CAWRPTGFHEQYV.

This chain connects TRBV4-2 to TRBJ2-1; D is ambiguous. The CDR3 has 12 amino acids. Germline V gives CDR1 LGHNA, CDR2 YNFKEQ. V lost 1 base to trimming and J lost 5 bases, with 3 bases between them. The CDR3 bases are TGTGCCAGCAGCCAAGCGAACAATGAGCAGTTCTTC. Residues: CASSQANNEQFF.

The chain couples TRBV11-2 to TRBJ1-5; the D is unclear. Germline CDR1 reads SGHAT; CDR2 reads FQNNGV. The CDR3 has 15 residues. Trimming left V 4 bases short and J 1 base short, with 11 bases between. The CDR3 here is CASSSIADSNQPQHF. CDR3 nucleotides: TGTGCCAGCAGCTCAATTGCAGACAGCAATCAGCCCCAGCATTTT.

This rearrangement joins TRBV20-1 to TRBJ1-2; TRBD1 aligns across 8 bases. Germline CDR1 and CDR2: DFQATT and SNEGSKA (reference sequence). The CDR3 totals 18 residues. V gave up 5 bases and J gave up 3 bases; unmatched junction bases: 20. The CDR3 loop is CSAYPDREGPGPDYGYTF. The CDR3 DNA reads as TGCAGTGCTTACCCGGACAGGGAGGGCCCAGGACCAGACTATGGCTACACCTTC.

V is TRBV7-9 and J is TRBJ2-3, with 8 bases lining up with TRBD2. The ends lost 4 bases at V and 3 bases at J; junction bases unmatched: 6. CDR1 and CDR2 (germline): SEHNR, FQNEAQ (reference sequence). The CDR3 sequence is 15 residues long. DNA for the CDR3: TGTGCCAGCAGCTCTAATAGCGGGACTACAGATACGCAGTATTTT. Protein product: CASSSNSGTTDTQYF.

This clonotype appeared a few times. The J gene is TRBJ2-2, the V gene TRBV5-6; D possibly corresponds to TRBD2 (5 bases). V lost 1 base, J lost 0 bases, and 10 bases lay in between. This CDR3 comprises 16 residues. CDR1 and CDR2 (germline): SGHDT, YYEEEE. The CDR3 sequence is CASSLYVGANTGELFF. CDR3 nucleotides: TGTGCCAGCAGCTTGTATGTGGGAGCGAACACCGGGGAGCTGTTTTTT.

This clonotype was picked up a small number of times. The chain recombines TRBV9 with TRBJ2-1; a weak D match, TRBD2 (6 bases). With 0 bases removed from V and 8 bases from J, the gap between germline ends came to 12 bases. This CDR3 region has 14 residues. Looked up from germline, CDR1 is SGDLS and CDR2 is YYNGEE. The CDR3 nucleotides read TGTGCCAGCAGCGTAGGACTAGGGCCCTATGAGCAGTTCTTC. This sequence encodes CASSVGLGPYEQFF.

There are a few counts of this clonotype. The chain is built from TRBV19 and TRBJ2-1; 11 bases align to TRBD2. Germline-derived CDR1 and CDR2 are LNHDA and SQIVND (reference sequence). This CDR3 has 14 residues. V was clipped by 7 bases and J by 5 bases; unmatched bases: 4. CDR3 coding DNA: TGTGCCAGTATGGGGACTAGCGGCGACAATGAGCAGTTCTTC. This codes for CASMGTSGDNEQFF.

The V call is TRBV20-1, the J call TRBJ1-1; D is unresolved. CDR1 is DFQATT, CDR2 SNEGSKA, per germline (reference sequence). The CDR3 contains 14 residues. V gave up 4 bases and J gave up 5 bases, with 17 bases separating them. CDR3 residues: CSANTLTRQTEAFF. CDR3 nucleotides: TGCAGTGCTAATACCCTTACCCGTCAGACTGAAGCTTTCTTT.

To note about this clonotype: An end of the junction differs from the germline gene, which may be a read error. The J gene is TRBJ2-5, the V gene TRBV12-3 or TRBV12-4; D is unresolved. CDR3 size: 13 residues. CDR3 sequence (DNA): TGTGCCAGCAGTTTAGGGCAGCAAGAGATCCAGTACTTC. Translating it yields CASSLGQQEIQYF.

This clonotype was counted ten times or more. In nucleotides, the CDR3 is TGTGCCAGCAGTGAATTCATCGCGACCAACACCTACAATGAGCAGTTCTTC. Amino acids: CASSEFIATNTYNEQFF. This chain connects TRBV6-1 to TRBJ2-1; no reliable D call. CDR3 size: 17 residues. Trimming pared 2 bases from V and 2 bases from J, leaving 16 bases between. Germline CDR1 MNHNS, CDR2 SASEGT.